This is a list of T cell receptor beta chains from one sample in a study of blood T cell repertoires in COVID-19. The repertoire was sequenced with immunoSEQ multiplex PCR; TCRdb's copy has only in-frame clones and lacks some. Altogether about 310,000 clones are present, around 89% being singletons, with the ten largest covering 8% to 10%. The specimen was PBMCs or T cells enriched from blood (not recorded which). Receptors originate from a woman in her 40s who had recovered from COVID-19. Each CDR3 is given with its conserved first and last residue. Each record gives: V gene, J gene, clone size, D gene, CDR3 protein, CDR3 DNA. D genes are given only for firm matches. The size field is filled for only some rows; it gives once, few, many or a size class.

TRBV7-9	TRBJ2-7	.	.	CASSLGRSPYEQYF	TGTGCCAGCAGTTTAGGCCGCAGTCCCTACGAGCAGTACTTC
TRBV5-1	TRBJ1-2	few	.	CASSESVSGYTF	TGCGCCAGCAGCGAATCTGTTAGTGGCTACACCTTC
TRBV5-6	TRBJ2-5	.	TRBD2	CASSGEASGPLRQTQYF	TGTGCCAGCAGCGGTGAGGCTAGCGGACCTCTTCGCCAGACCCAGTACTTC
TRBV7-2	TRBJ2-7	.	TRBD1	CASSLGQGSVYEQYF	TGTGCCAGCAGCCTAGGACAGGGGAGTGTCTACGAGCAGTACTTC
TRBV7-2	TRBJ2-7	.	TRBD1	CASRAGTGAYEQYF	TGTGCCAGCAGAGCCGGGACAGGGGCCTACGAGCAGTACTTC
TRBV7-2	TRBJ2-3	once	.	CASSRRTDTQYF	TGTGCCAGCAGCCGTAGGACTGACACGCAGTATTTT
TRBV27	TRBJ2-7	.	.	CASSSGRTALYEQYF	TGTGCCAGCAGTTCTGGTCGGACAGCCCTCTACGAGCAGTACTTC
TRBV7-9	TRBJ1-4	.	.	CASSFPGQVATNEKLFF	TGTGCCAGCAGCTTCCCAGGACAAGTAGCAACTAATGAAAAACTGTTTTTT
TRBV28	TRBJ2-5	.	.	CASSLFVQETQYF	TGTGCCAGCAGTTTATTCGTCCAAGAGACCCAGTACTTC
TRBV7-9	TRBJ1-2	.	.	CASSLNTNYGYTF	TGTGCCAGCAGCTTAAACACTAACTATGGCTACACCTTC
TRBV7-9	TRBJ2-5	.	TRBD2	CASMRGGQETQYF	TGTGCCAGCATGCGGGGGGGCCAAGAGACCCAGTACTTC
TRBV5-1	TRBJ2-6	once	.	CASSLQLSGANVLTF	TGCGCCAGCAGCTTGCAACTCTCTGGGGCCAACGTCCTGACTTTC
TRBV5-1	TRBJ2-2	.	TRBD2	CASSFSGTSGVSTGELFF	TGCGCCAGCAGTTTCTCCGGGACTAGCGGAGTCTCCACCGGGGAGCTGTTTTTT
TRBV10-2	TRBJ1-1	.	TRBD1	CASSESRRQGFSEGTEAFF	TGCGCCAGCAGTGAGTCTCGCAGACAGGGATTCTCGGAGGGCACTGAAGCTTTCTTT
TRBV20-1	TRBJ1-6	.	TRBD1	CSASGQGGSPLHF	TGCAGTGCTAGTGGCCAGGGGGGATCACCCCTCCACTTT
TRBV3-1/TRBV3-2	TRBJ2-7	.	TRBD2	CASSSLPAGEYEQYF	TGTGCCAGCAGCTCTCTCCCAGCGGGGGAATACGAGCAGTACTTC
TRBV6-2/TRBV6-3	TRBJ1-5	.	TRBD1	CASSWDREGNNQPQHF	TGTGCCAGCAGTTGGGACAGGGAAGGAAACAATCAGCCCCAGCATTTT
TRBV19	TRBJ2-5	.	TRBD2	CASSDAGGETQYF	TGTGCCAGTAGTGACGCGGGGGGTGAGACCCAGTACTTC
TRBV4-3	TRBJ1-1	.	TRBD1	CASSLGTGGNTEAFF	TGCGCCAGCAGCCTAGGGACAGGGGGGAACACTGAAGCTTTCTTT
TRBV25-1	TRBJ1-3	.	TRBD1	CASSEKGQGQRNTIYF	TGTGCCAGCAGTGAGAAAGGACAGGGGCAGCGCAACACCATATATTTT
TRBV5-8	TRBJ2-5	.	TRBD1	CASRAPGQGDGETQYF	TGTGCCAGCAGAGCCCCGGGACAGGGAGATGGGGAGACCCAGTACTTC
TRBV4-2	TRBJ2-2	.	TRBD2	CASSLTRGDTGELFF	TGTGCCAGCAGCCTGACCCGGGGGGACACCGGGGAGCTGTTTTTT
TRBV28	TRBJ1-5	.	TRBD1	CASTVPGQGYQPQHF	TGTGCCAGCACCGTCCCGGGACAGGGTTATCAGCCCCAGCATTTT
TRBV11-2	TRBJ2-5	.	.	CASTYGPSRETQYF	TGTGCCAGCACCTATGGGCCTAGCAGAGAGACCCAGTACTTC
TRBV7-9	TRBJ2-5	.	TRBD1	CASSPTGQGHQETQYF	TGTGCCAGCAGCCCGACTGGACAGGGGCACCAAGAGACCCAGTACTTC
TRBV11-3	TRBJ2-7	.	TRBD1	CASSLGQGEYEQYF	TGTGCCAGCAGCCTGGGACAGGGTGAATACGAGCAGTACTTC